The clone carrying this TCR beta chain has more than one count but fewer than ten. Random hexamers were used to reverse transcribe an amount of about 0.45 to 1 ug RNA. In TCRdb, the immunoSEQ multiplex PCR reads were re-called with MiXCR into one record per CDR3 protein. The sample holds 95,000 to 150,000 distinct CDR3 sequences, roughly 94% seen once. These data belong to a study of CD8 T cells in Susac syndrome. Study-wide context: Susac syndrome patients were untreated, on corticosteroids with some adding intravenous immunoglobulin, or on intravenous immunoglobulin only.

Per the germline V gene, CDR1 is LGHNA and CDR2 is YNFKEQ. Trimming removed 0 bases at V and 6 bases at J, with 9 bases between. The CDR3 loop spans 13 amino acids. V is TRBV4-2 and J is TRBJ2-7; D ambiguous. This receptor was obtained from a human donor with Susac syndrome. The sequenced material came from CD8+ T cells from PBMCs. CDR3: CASSQESHLEQYF. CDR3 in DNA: TGTGCCAGCAGCCAAGAATCTCATCTCGAGCAGTACTTC.